The source of this T cell receptor (beta chain) is a study of T cell changes during pregnancy in multiple sclerosis. This CDR3 is 14 amino acids long. The V and J ends lost 6 bases and 2 bases respectively, with 14 bases between them. Germline CDR1 and CDR2: ENHRY and SYGVKD. Generated by immunoSEQ multiplex PCR, the TCRdb table keeps only in-frame clones and is missing some. The sample lists about 68,000 clones; roughly nine tenths were seen once. The material was peripheral blood, obtained in the second trimester of pregnancy. The clonotype originates from a female donor with multiple sclerosis, enrolled in a pregnancy study. The chain has TRBV10-3 and TRBJ2-7, with D tentatively TRBD1 (6 bases). CDR3: CAIRPQGTPYEQYF. The CDR3 coding sequence is TGTGCCATCAGACCCCAGGGGACCCCCTACGAGCAGTACTTC.